This T cell receptor (beta chain) is from a study of OX40 agonist ivuxolimab in advanced cancers. Profiling relied on immunoSEQ multiplex PCR, and the TCRdb table lists in-frame clones only, not all of them. Among under 20,000 clones, 60% to 80% were seen once, and the ten largest hold roughly 19%. The germline CDR1 and CDR2 sequences are MDHEN and SYDVKM. Trimming took 6 bases from V and 3 from J; bases not matched to a gene: 6. This CDR3 region has 15 residues. With respect to this clone: This may stem from a read error, because a much larger clone lies one nucleotide away.

Sample: CD4+ or CD8+ T cells sorted from blood, taken in a trial of the OX40 agonist ivuxolimab. This sequence originates from an adult with an advanced solid tumor such as melanoma, head and neck, liver or kidney cancer. The chain combines TRBV28 with TRBJ2-7; 12 positions agree with TRBD1. CDR3 DNA: TGTGCCAGCAGGGGGGGACAGGGGGCTCTCTACGAGCAGTACTTC. Its protein product is CASRGGQGALYEQYF.